A selection of T cell receptor beta chains follows, all from one sample in a study of cytomegalovirus exposure and HLA in healthy donors. Assay used: immunoSEQ multiplex PCR; TCRdb lists only in-frame clones, some missing. The table includes 200,000 or so clones, roughly 82% detected once. Source material: PBMCs. All receptors come from a man between 18 and 29 years old in good health and CMV-seropositive. The CDR3 runs from the conserved cysteine through the conserved F or W. Fields, in order: CDR3 protein, CDR3 DNA, J gene, D gene, V gene, clone size. A D gene is named only where the DNA matches it firmly. For some rows the clone size is stated as once, few or many, or as a class when expanded; others skip it.

cdr3_aa: CASSLGAGGSADTQYF; cdr3_nt: TGTGCCAGCAGCCTCGGAGCGGGAGGGTCTGCAGATACGCAGTATTTT; j_call: TRBJ2-3; d_call: TRBD2; v_call: TRBV6-4; clone_size: once
cdr3_aa: CASSRRGTTNEKLFF; cdr3_nt: TGTGCCAGCAGCCGCAGGGGTACAACTAATGAAAAACTGTTTTTT; j_call: TRBJ1-4; d_call: -; v_call: TRBV27; clone_size: -
cdr3_aa: CASSPRHSGGTYEQYF; cdr3_nt: TGTGCCAGCAGCCCCCGTCATAGCGGGGGGACATACGAGCAGTACTTC; j_call: TRBJ2-7; d_call: TRBD2; v_call: TRBV7-2; clone_size: -
cdr3_aa: CAISETRALNYGYTF; cdr3_nt: TGTGCCATCAGTGAGACCCGAGCGCTCAACTATGGCTACACCTTC; j_call: TRBJ1-2; d_call: -; v_call: TRBV10-3; clone_size: -
cdr3_aa: CASSLLRLAGLTDTQYF; cdr3_nt: TGTGCCAGCAGTCTTTTAAGACTAGCGGGACTCACAGATACGCAGTATTTT; j_call: TRBJ2-3; d_call: TRBD2; v_call: TRBV28; clone_size: -
cdr3_aa: CASSLTRDGYTF; cdr3_nt: TGTGCCAGCAGTTTAACTAGGGATGGCTACACCTTC; j_call: TRBJ1-2; d_call: -; v_call: TRBV28; clone_size: -
cdr3_aa: CASSSTRALRKNTEAFF; cdr3_nt: TGTGCCAGCAGCTCCACTAGGGCCCTCAGGAAAAACACTGAAGCTTTCTTT; j_call: TRBJ1-1; d_call: -; v_call: TRBV7-2; clone_size: -
cdr3_aa: CASSPSTTGVEQYF; cdr3_nt: TGTGCCAGCTCACCAAGCACGACAGGGGTCGAGCAGTACTTC; j_call: TRBJ2-7; d_call: TRBD1; v_call: TRBV18; clone_size: once
cdr3_aa: CASSGRGSYNEQFF; cdr3_nt: TGTGCCAGCAGCGGGAGGGGGTCCTACAATGAGCAGTTCTTC; j_call: TRBJ2-1; d_call: -; v_call: TRBV5-4; clone_size: -
cdr3_aa: CASSSVTGLNQPQHF; cdr3_nt: TGTGCCAGTAGTTCCGTGACAGGTTTAAATCAGCCCCAGCATTTT; j_call: TRBJ1-5; d_call: -; v_call: TRBV19; clone_size: -
cdr3_aa: CATQTGWEVGEAFF; cdr3_nt: TGTGCCACCCAGACAGGGTGGGAGGTCGGTGAAGCTTTCTTT; j_call: TRBJ1-1; d_call: TRBD1; v_call: TRBV6-1; clone_size: -
cdr3_aa: CASRTAGGNSDTQYF; cdr3_nt: TGTGCCAGTAGAACGGCGGGAGGGAACTCAGATACGCAGTATTTT; j_call: TRBJ2-3; d_call: TRBD2; v_call: TRBV19; clone_size: -
cdr3_aa: CASSDQTGASDEQFF; cdr3_nt: TGTGCCAGCAGTGACCAGACAGGTGCGAGCGATGAGCAGTTCTTC; j_call: TRBJ2-1; d_call: -; v_call: TRBV2; clone_size: -
cdr3_aa: CASSGKTGGYGYTF; cdr3_nt: TGTGCCAGCAGCGGAAAGACAGGGGGCTATGGCTACACCTTC; j_call: TRBJ1-2; d_call: TRBD1; v_call: TRBV7-2; clone_size: -
cdr3_aa: CASSQGSYGELFF; cdr3_nt: TGTGCCAGCAGTCAGGGTAGTTACGGGGAGCTGTTTTTT; j_call: TRBJ2-2; d_call: -; v_call: TRBV27; clone_size: -
cdr3_aa: CASSLRSGIGELFF; cdr3_nt: TGCGCCAGCAGCTTGAGGAGCGGGATCGGGGAGCTGTTTTTT; j_call: TRBJ2-2; d_call: TRBD2; v_call: TRBV5-1; clone_size: -
cdr3_aa: CASSAKQGAGGNTIYF; cdr3_nt: TGTGCCAGCAGCGCTAAACAGGGGGCGGGCGGAAACACCATATATTTT; j_call: TRBJ1-3; d_call: TRBD1; v_call: TRBV7-8; clone_size: few
cdr3_aa: CASRTGGSFYEQYF; cdr3_nt: TGTGCCAGCAGGACAGGGGGTTCCTTCTACGAGCAGTACTTC; j_call: TRBJ2-7; d_call: TRBD1; v_call: TRBV28; clone_size: once
cdr3_aa: CASSPIGGRISTNEKLFF; cdr3_nt: TGTGCCAGCAGCCCCATCGGGGGGCGTATTTCAACTAATGAAAAACTGTTTTTT; j_call: TRBJ1-4; d_call: -; v_call: TRBV27; clone_size: -
cdr3_aa: CARLAHGPGGEQYF; cdr3_nt: TGTGCCAGACTTGCCCATGGCCCAGGGGGAGAGCAGTACTTC; j_call: TRBJ2-7; d_call: TRBD1; v_call: TRBV6-5; clone_size: few
cdr3_aa: CASSPQREGYTGELFF; cdr3_nt: TGTGCCAGCAGTCCCCAGCGGGAGGGGTACACCGGGGAGCTGTTTTTT; j_call: TRBJ2-2; d_call: TRBD2; v_call: TRBV27; clone_size: -
cdr3_aa: CASLGQGAGDTQYF; cdr3_nt: TGTGCCAGCCTGGGACAGGGGGCAGGGGATACGCAGTATTTT; j_call: TRBJ2-3; d_call: TRBD1; v_call: TRBV2; clone_size: once
cdr3_aa: CASSLVPQAIYGYTF; cdr3_nt: TGTGCCAGCAGCTTAGTACCCCAAGCCATCTATGGCTACACCTTC; j_call: TRBJ1-2; d_call: -; v_call: TRBV7-2; clone_size: once
cdr3_aa: CASSFRGVGAPYEQYF; cdr3_nt: TGTGCCAGCAGCTTCCGTGGGGTGGGGGCCCCCTACGAGCAGTACTTC; j_call: TRBJ2-7; d_call: -; v_call: TRBV5-6; clone_size: -
cdr3_aa: CSVRTGPPNTEAFF; cdr3_nt: TGCAGCGTCCGGACAGGTCCTCCTAACACTGAAGCTTTCTTT; j_call: TRBJ1-1; d_call: TRBD1; v_call: TRBV29-1; clone_size: once
cdr3_aa: CASSYRAGGGYEQYF; cdr3_nt: TGTGCCAGCAGCTACCGAGCGGGAGGGGGCTACGAGCAGTACTTC; j_call: TRBJ2-7; d_call: TRBD2; v_call: TRBV5-6; clone_size: once
cdr3_aa: CASGGYEQYF; cdr3_nt: TGTGCCAGCGGGGGGTACGAGCAGTACTTC; j_call: TRBJ2-7; d_call: -; v_call: TRBV28; clone_size: few
cdr3_aa: CASRYSGSFSYEQYF; cdr3_nt: TGTGCCAGCCGATATAGCGGGAGTTTCTCCTACGAGCAGTACTTC; j_call: TRBJ2-7; d_call: TRBD2; v_call: TRBV6-1; clone_size: -
cdr3_aa: CASSTDYTGGENIQYF; cdr3_nt: TGTGCCAGTAGTACAGACTATACAGGGGGAGAGAACATTCAGTACTTC; j_call: TRBJ2-4; d_call: TRBD1; v_call: TRBV19; clone_size: -
cdr3_aa: CASSERRGGYNEQFF; cdr3_nt: TGTGCCAGTAGCGAGCGGCGGGGGGGCTACAATGAGCAGTTCTTC; j_call: TRBJ2-1; d_call: TRBD2; v_call: TRBV19; clone_size: -
cdr3_aa: CSVEGTAGSTYNEQFF; cdr3_nt: TGCAGCGTTGAAGGTACAGCGGGGTCCACCTACAATGAGCAGTTCTTC; j_call: TRBJ2-1; d_call: TRBD2; v_call: TRBV29-1; clone_size: -
cdr3_aa: CASSFLGTGGYGYTF; cdr3_nt: TGTGCCAGCAGTTTTTTAGGGACGGGGGGTTACGGCTACACCTTC; j_call: TRBJ1-2; d_call: -; v_call: TRBV7-3; clone_size: few
cdr3_aa: CASDGGRTNKRSYEQYF; cdr3_nt: TGTGCCAGCGACGGAGGGAGGACCAACAAGCGGTCCTACGAGCAGTACTTC; j_call: TRBJ2-7; d_call: -; v_call: TRBV28; clone_size: -
cdr3_aa: CSGWGTLRDSSEAFF; cdr3_nt: TGCAGCGGGTGGGGCACCCTTCGGGACTCCAGTGAAGCTTTCTTT; j_call: TRBJ1-1; d_call: -; v_call: TRBV29-1; clone_size: once
cdr3_aa: CASSPDRDGIGTEAFF; cdr3_nt: TGTGCCAGCAGCCCCGACAGGGATGGGATCGGCACTGAAGCTTTCTTT; j_call: TRBJ1-1; d_call: TRBD1; v_call: TRBV2; clone_size: -
cdr3_aa: CASSGAHRGVSEAFF; cdr3_nt: TGTGCCAGCAGTGGGGCCCACAGGGGCGTAAGTGAAGCTTTCTTT; j_call: TRBJ1-1; d_call: TRBD1; v_call: TRBV6-1; clone_size: once
cdr3_aa: CASSHRMRNEQYF; cdr3_nt: TGCGCCAGCAGCCACCGCATGCGAAACGAGCAGTACTTC; j_call: TRBJ2-7; d_call: -; v_call: TRBV4-1; clone_size: -
cdr3_aa: CASSPTDSKETQYF; cdr3_nt: TGCGCCAGCAGCCCTACAGACAGCAAAGAGACCCAGTACTTC; j_call: TRBJ2-5; d_call: -; v_call: TRBV5-1; clone_size: -
cdr3_aa: CASSLDLNLGSEQFF; cdr3_nt: TGCGCCAGCAGCTTGGACCTAAACCTGGGGAGTGAGCAGTTCTTC; j_call: TRBJ2-1; d_call: -; v_call: TRBV5-1; clone_size: -
cdr3_aa: CASSVGTSGSTETQYF; cdr3_nt: TGTGCCAGCAGCGTTGGGACTAGCGGTAGTACGGAGACCCAGTACTTC; j_call: TRBJ2-5; d_call: TRBD2; v_call: TRBV9; clone_size: -